These 8 T cell receptor beta chains were all obtained from the same sample, sequenced in a study of PD-L1 blockade in urothelial cancer. Clones were sequenced by immunoSEQ multiplex PCR, and TCRdb holds only the in-frame ones, with some missing. The table shows nearly 45,000 clones, with roughly 90% occurring only once. Time point: pretreatment peripheral blood. The source was PBMCs, collected around atezolizumab (anti-PD-L1) treatment. These receptor sequences come from a donor aged 40 or over with urothelial cancer.

This clone appeared once. J is TRBJ2-3 and V is TRBV18, with 7 bases lining up with TRBD1. CDR3 length equals 14 residues. The V gene's germline CDR1 is KGHSH and CDR2 LQKENI. The J segment lost 6 bases and the V segment lost 2 bases, leaving 5 bases of the junction unmatched. CDR3 residues: CASSPETGSDTQYF. As DNA, the CDR3 is TGTGCCAGCTCACCAGAGACAGGGTCCGATACGCAGTATTTT.

The gene calls are TRBV23-1 and TRBJ1-1; TRBD1 is a possible D gene (5 bases). TRBV23-1 counts as an open reading frame of uncertain function. V lost 2 bases to trimming and J lost 5 bases, with 12 bases between them. The CDR3 has 14 residues. The CDR3 region has the DNA TGCGCCAGCAGTCAAAGCCGGGGGGGGACTGAAGCTTTCTTT. Translated, it gives CASSQSRGGTEAFF.

DNA of the CDR3: TGTGCCACTCGACCGGGGGATAACTATGGCTACACCTTC. Its translation: CATRPGDNYGYTF. The chain links TRBV7-2 to TRBJ1-2, with D perhaps TRBD1 (5 bases). CDR3 size: 13 residues. Germline assignment: CDR1 SGHTA and CDR2 FQGNSA. Trimming took off 10 bases at V and 1 base at J, with 13 bases between the two ends. Looking up the rest from reference TRBV7-2 and TRBJ1-2 gives the full variable domain: GAGVSQSPSNKVTEKGKDVELRCDPISGHTALYWYRQSLGQGLEFLIYFQGNSAPDKSGLPSDRFSAERTGGSVSTLTIQRTQQEDSAVYLCATRPGDNYGYTFGSGTRLTVV.

The genes are TRBV18 and TRBJ2-2; 9 bases fit TRBD2. CDR1 KGHSH and CDR2 LQKENI come from the germline V gene. The length of the CDR3 is 17 residues. J lost 2 bases, V lost 0 bases, and 4 bases had no gene match. The CDR3 loop reads CASSPPASGTNTGELFF. CDR3 in DNA: TGTGCCAGCTCACCACCGGCTAGCGGGACCAACACCGGGGAGCTGTTTTTT.

This chain connects TRBV18 to TRBJ2-7, with TRBD2 as a possible D gene (5 bases). The CDR3 loop spans 14 amino acids. Germline V gives CDR1 KGHSH, CDR2 LQKENI. Trimming took 3 bases from V and 2 from J, leaving 11 bases between them. CDR3 coding DNA: TGTGCCAGCTCACCCCGGGGAGCCCCCTACGAGCAGTACTTC. Translation: CASSPRGAPYEQYF.

This sequence joins TRBV5-1 and TRBJ2-7; TRBD2 agrees at 8 bases. The CDR3 has 14 amino acids. The J segment lost 3 bases and the V segment lost 0 bases, leaving 2 bases of the junction unmatched. Germline V CDR1 and CDR2: SGHRS, YFSETQ. The CDR3 DNA reads as TGCGCCAGCAGCTTGGTTAGCGGGAACTACGAGCAGTACTTC. It codes for CASSLVSGNYEQYF.

The rearrangement uses TRBV28 and TRBJ2-1; D perhaps matches TRBD2 (5 bases). The CDR3 spans 14 residues. The V end lost 5 bases, the J end lost 5 bases, and 13 bases lay between the germline ends. Germline lookup yields CDR1 MDHEN and CDR2 SYDVKM. As DNA, the CDR3 is TGTGCCAGCAGTCCTGCCGGGGATCACAATGAGCAGTTCTTC. This sequence encodes CASSPAGDHNEQFF.

The V and J genes are TRBV7-9 and TRBJ1-1; D unresolved. V gave up 8 bases and J gave up 5 bases, with 12 bases separating them. The CDR3 extends over 12 amino acids. Germline-derived CDR1 and CDR2 are SEHNR and FQNEAQ (reference sequence). In DNA, the CDR3 is TGTGCCAGCCTTTGGGGAGAGACTGAAGCTTTCTTT. Translation gives CASLWGETEAFF.